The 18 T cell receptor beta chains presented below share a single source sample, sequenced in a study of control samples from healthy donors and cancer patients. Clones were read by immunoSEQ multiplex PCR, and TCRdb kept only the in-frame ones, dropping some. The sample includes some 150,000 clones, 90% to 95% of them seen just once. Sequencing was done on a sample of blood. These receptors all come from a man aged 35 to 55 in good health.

The CDR3 region has the DNA TGTGCCAGCAGCACCATAGCGCGGGGGATCTACAATGAGCAGTTCTTC. Its protein product is CASSTIARGIYNEQFF. The chain joins TRBV11-2 to TRBJ2-1; 7 positions agree with TRBD2. The J segment lost 3 bases and the V segment lost 5 bases, leaving 10 bases of the junction unmatched. Looked up from germline, CDR1 is SGHAT and CDR2 is FQNNGV. This CDR3 has 16 amino acids.

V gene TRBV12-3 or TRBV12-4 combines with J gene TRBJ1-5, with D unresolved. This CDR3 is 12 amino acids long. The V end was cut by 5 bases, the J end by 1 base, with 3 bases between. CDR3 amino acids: CASSDSNQPQHF. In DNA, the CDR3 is TGTGCCAGCAGTGACAGCAATCAGCCCCAGCATTTT.

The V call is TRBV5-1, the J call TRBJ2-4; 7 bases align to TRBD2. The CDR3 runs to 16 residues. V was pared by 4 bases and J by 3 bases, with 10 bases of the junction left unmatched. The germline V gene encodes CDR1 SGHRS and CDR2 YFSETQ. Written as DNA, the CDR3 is TGCGCCAGCAGCACCATGGGCGGGGGTTTCAAAAACATTCAGTACTTC. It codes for CASSTMGGGFKNIQYF. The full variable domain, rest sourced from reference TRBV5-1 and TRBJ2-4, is KAGVTQTPRYLIKTRGQQVTLSCSPISGHRSVSWYQQTPGQGLQFLFEYFSETQRNKGNFPGRFSGRQFSNSRSEMNVSTLELGDSALYLCASSTMGGGFKNIQYFGAGTRLSVL.

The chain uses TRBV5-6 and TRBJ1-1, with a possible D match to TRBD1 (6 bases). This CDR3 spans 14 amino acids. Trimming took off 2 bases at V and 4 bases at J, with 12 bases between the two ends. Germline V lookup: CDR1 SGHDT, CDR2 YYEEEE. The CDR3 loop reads CASSLKQGGTEAFF. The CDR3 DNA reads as TGTGCCAGCAGCTTAAAACAGGGAGGCACTGAAGCTTTCTTT.

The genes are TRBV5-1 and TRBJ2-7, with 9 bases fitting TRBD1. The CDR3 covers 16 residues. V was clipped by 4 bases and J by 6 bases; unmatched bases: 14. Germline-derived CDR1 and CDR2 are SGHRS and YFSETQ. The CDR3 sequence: CASSGGCDRGTCEQYF. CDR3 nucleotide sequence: TGCGCCAGCAGCGGGGGATGTGACAGGGGGACGTGCGAGCAGTACTTC.

The CDR3: CASSPTDRGQPQHF. CDR3 nucleotide sequence: TGTGCCAGCTCACCCACGGACAGAGGTCAGCCCCAGCATTTT. V is TRBV18 and J is TRBJ1-5, with D possibly matching TRBD1 (6 bases). The V end lost 3 bases, the J end lost 6 bases, and 12 bases lay between the germline ends. The CDR3 is made up of 14 amino acids. Germline lookup yields CDR1 KGHSH and CDR2 LQKENI. Full variable domain (missing parts from reference TRBV18 and TRBJ1-5): NAGVMQNPRHLVRRRGQEARLRCSPMKGHSHVYWYRQLPEEGLKFMVYLQKENIIDESGMPKERFSAEFPKEGPSILRIQQVVRGDSAAYFCASSPTDRGQPQHFGDGTRLSIL.

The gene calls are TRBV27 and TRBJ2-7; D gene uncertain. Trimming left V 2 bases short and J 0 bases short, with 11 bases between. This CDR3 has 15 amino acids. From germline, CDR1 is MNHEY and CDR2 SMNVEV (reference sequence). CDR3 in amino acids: CASSLKGFSSYEQYF. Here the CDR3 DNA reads TGTGCCAGCAGTTTAAAGGGTTTTAGCTCCTACGAGCAGTACTTC.

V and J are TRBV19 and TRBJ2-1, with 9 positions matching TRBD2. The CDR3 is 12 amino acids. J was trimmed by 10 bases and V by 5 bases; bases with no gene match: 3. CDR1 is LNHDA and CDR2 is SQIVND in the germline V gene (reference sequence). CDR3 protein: CASSSGTSEQFF. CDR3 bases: TGTGCCAGTAGTTCAGGGACTAGCGAGCAGTTCTTC.

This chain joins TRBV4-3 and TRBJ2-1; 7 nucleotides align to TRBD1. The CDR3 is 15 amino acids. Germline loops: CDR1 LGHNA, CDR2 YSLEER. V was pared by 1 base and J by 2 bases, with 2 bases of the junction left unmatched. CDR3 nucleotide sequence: TGCGCCAGCAGCCAAGGACAGGGTGCCTACAATGAGCAGTTCTTC. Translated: CASSQGQGAYNEQFF.

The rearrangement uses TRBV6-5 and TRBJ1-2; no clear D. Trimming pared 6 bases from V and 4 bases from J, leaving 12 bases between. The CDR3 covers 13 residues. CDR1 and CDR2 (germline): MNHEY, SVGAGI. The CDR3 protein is CASSDPPGYGYTF. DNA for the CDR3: TGTGCCAGCAGCGACCCCCCTGGCTATGGCTACACCTTC.

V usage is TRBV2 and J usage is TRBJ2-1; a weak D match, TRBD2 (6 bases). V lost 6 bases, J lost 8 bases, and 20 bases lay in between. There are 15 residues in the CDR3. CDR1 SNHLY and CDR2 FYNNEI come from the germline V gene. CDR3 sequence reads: CASSSPLGSSYEQFF. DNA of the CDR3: TGTGCCAGCAGCTCCCCCCTCGGGAGTTCCTATGAGCAGTTCTTC.

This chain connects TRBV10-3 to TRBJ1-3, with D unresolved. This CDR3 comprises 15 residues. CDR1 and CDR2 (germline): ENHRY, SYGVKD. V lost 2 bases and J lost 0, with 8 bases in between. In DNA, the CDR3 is TGTGCCATCAGTGAGAGACCGGCCTCTGGAAACACCATATATTTT. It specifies CAISERPASGNTIYF.

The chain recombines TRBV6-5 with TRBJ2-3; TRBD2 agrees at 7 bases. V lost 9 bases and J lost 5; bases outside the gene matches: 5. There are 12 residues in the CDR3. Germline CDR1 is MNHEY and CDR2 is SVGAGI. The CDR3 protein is CASGGGEDTQYF. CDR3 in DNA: TGTGCCAGTGGGGGGGGAGAAGATACGCAGTATTTT.

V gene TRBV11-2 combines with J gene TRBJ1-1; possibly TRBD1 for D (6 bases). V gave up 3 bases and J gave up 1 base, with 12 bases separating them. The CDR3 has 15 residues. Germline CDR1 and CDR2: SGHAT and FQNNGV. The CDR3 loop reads CASSFRAGENTEAFF. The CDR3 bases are TGTGCCAGCAGCTTCAGGGCAGGGGAGAACACTGAAGCTTTCTTT.

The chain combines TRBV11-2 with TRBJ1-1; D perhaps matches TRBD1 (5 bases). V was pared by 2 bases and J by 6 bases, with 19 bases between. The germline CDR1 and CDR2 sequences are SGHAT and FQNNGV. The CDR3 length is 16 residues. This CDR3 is CASSLTGLSLKAEAFF. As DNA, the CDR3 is TGTGCCAGCAGCTTAACAGGTCTATCTTTGAAGGCTGAAGCTTTCTTT.

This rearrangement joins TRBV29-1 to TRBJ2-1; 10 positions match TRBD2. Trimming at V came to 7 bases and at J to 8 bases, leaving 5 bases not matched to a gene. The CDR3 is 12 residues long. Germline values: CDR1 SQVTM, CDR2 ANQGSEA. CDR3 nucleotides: TGCAGCGGGGCTAGCGGGGGTCATGAGCAGTTCTTC. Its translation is CSGASGGHEQFF.

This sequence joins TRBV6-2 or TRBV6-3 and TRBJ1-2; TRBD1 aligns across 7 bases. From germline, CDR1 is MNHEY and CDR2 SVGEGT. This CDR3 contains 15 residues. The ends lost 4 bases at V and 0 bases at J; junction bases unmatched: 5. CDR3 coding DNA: TGTGCCAGCAGTTTGGACAGGAGAGCTAACTATGGCTACACCTTC. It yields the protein CASSLDRRANYGYTF.

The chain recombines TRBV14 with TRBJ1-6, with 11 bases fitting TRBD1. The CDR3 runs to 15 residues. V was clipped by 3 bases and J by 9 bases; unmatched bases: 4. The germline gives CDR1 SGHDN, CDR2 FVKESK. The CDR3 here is CASSHRTGGPSPLHF. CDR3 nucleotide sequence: TGTGCCAGCAGCCACCGGACAGGGGGCCCTTCACCCCTCCACTTT. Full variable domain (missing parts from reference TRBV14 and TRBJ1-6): EAGVTQFPSHSVIEKGQTVTLRCDPISGHDNLYWYRRVMGKEIKFLLHFVKESKQDESGMPNNRFLAERTGGTYSTLKVQPAELEDSGVYFCASSHRTGGPSPLHFGNGTRLTVT.